This is a list of T cell receptor beta chains from one sample in a study of T-cell reconstitution after alpha-beta-depleted transplantation in children. Via MiXCR, TCRdb re-called the PCR reads, giving one row per CDR3 protein. The top ten hold roughly two fifths of the sample, which has more than 200,000 distinct CDR3 sequences, about 15% seen once. Sequenced here: PBMCs, mostly from graft donor cells, sampled 360 days after TCRalphabeta/CD19-depleted stem cell transplant. The receptors were sampled from a male patient under 10 years old who had a stem cell transplant for acute lymphoblastic leukemia, so the T cells may come from the graft donor. CDR3s leave out the opening cysteine and the closing phenylalanine or tryptophan.

>TRBV5-1|TRBJ2-7
ASSQRGLDHEQY
>TRBV12-3/TRBV12-4|TRBJ2-3
ASSFMPDTQY
>TRBV7-2|TRBJ1-2
ASSVTGVGYGYT
>TRBV7-9|TRBJ1-1
ASSRDRANTEAF
>TRBV12-3/TRBV12-4|TRBJ2-3
ASRPLAGGPTDTQY
>TRBV11-2|TRBJ2-7
ASSDGQHSYEQY
>TRBV10-3|TRBJ2-1
AISAGLADPNNEQF
>TRBV5-1|TRBJ2-7
ASSLAVTSGSYEQY
>TRBV29-1|TRBJ1-1
SVGGLSNTEAF
>TRBV6-2/TRBV6-3|TRBJ2-2
ASRGLSVPNTGELF
>TRBV6-1|TRBJ2-1
ASRNGGKGEQF
>TRBV30|TRBJ2-7
AWSGGGYEQY
>TRBV10-3|TRBJ2-2
AISPAAGGFTGELF
>TRBV14|TRBJ2-2
ASSQGGGTGELF
>TRBV29-1|TRBJ2-5
STDSVVETQY
>TRBV20-1|TRBJ1-5
SARGGRRGQPQH
>TRBV15|TRBJ2-6
ATSRGSSSGANVLT
>TRBV20-1|TRBJ2-5
SASTSGQETQY
>TRBV10-1|TRBJ1-1
ASSRKGTVTEAF
>TRBV7-9|TRBJ2-7
ASSLGLDMIYEQY
>TRBV10-3|TRBJ2-3
AIRTGTDTQY
>TRBV12-3/TRBV12-4|TRBJ2-1
ASSKLAGLGEQF
>TRBV6-5|TRBJ2-1
ASSFGGRRGEQF
>TRBV27|TRBJ2-5
ASSLGIGSSYQETQY
>TRBV29-1|TRBJ1-1
SVYSLEAF
>TRBV6-5|TRBJ2-2
ASSYGSTGAYTGELF
>TRBV10-3|TRBJ2-2
AISEIIAGELF
>TRBV7-7|TRBJ2-7
ASSRDVGSDYEQY
>TRBV27|TRBJ2-3
ASTPKGQGWYTQY
>TRBV20-1|TRBJ2-5
SASGLVETQY
>TRBV25-1|TRBJ2-7
ASSDDGQVNYEQY
>TRBV3-1|TRBJ1-5
ASSQGRAYQPQH
>TRBV5-5|TRBJ2-7
ASGWTDYEQY
>TRBV20-1|TRBJ2-7
SQTSGGYYEQY
>TRBV7-9|TRBJ1-1
ASSPTGDIGAF
>TRBV7-9|TRBJ2-3
ASSDWGQGADTQY
>TRBV2|TRBJ1-6
ASSLDSSYNSPLH
>TRBV5-6|TRBJ2-7
ASSLPGQGAYEQY
>TRBV30|TRBJ2-2
AWRTGSNTGELF
>TRBV7-9|TRBJ2-5
ASSPGDEETQY
>TRBV12-3/TRBV12-4|TRBJ2-3
ASSLGFLDTQY
>TRBV20-1|TRBJ2-4
SASAIAGGRKNIQY
>TRBV3-1|TRBJ2-7
ASSQIGSPREQY
>TRBV12-3/TRBV12-4|TRBJ1-5
ASSPRVWQPQH
>TRBV15|TRBJ1-2
ATSRGVEANYGYT
>TRBV20-1|TRBJ2-1
SARFSRTWGGVYNEQF
>TRBV10-3|TRBJ2-3
AITTELAGGPDTQY
>TRBV20-1|TRBJ1-5
SARDREVQPQH